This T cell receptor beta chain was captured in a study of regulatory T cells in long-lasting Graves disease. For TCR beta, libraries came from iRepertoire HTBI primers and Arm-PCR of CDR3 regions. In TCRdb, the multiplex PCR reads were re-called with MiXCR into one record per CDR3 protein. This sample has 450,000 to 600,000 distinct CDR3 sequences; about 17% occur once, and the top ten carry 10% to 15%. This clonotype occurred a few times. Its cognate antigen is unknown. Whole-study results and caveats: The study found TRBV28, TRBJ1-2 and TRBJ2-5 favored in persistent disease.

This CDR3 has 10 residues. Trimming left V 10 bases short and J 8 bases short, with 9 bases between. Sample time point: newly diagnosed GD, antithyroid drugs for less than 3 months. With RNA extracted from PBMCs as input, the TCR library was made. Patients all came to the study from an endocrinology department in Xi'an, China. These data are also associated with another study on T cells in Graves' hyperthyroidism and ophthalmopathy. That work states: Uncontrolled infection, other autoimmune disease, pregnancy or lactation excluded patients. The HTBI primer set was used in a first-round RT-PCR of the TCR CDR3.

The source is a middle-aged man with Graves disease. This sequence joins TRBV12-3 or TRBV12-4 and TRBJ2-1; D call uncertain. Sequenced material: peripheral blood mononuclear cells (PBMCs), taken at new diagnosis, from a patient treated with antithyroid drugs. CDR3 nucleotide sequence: TGTGCCATCCAAGGTGATGAGCAGTTCTTC. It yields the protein CAIQGDEQFF.